This T cell receptor beta chain was recovered during a study of vaccination and CD4 T cells after COVID-19. Study in general: The study collected post-vaccine samples a median around 67 days after dose two, with a range of 14 to 241.

One entry per CDR3 protein results from TCRdb running MiXCR on the PCR reads. Among 15,000 or so distinct CDR3 sequences listed, 69% were seen once. There are a few counts of this clonotype. Trimming left V 3 bases short and J 5 bases short, with 13 bases between. CDR1 is LNHDA, CDR2 SQIVND, per germline (reference sequence). The CDR3 runs 14 residues. V is TRBV19 and J is TRBJ1-2; D remains ambiguous. This sequence originates from a human donor who had recovered from COVID-19. Here the sequenced sample was CD4+ T cells from blood, taken after SARS-CoV-2 vaccination. The CDR3 nucleotides read TGTGCCAGTAGTATCGAGGTATCCCCATATGGCTACACCTTC. Its translation: CASSIEVSPYGYTF. Full variable domain (remainder filled in from reference TRBV19 and TRBJ1-2): DGGITQSPKYLFRKEGQNVTLSCEQNLNHDAMYWYRQDPGQGLRLIYYSQIVNDFQKGDIAEGYSVSREKKESFPLTVTSAQKNPTAFYLCASSIEVSPYGYTFGSGTRLTVV.